One sample yielded the 22 T cell receptor beta chains listed below, sequenced in a study of blood T cell repertoires in COVID-19. The data were produced by immunoSEQ multiplex PCR, yet TCRdb's version contains in-frame clones alone and is incomplete. The sample includes about 70,000 clones, around 89% of them seen just once. Sequenced sample: peripheral blood. The receptor source for this set is a woman aged 70 to 79 with acute or convalescent COVID-19.

The genes are TRBV24-1 and TRBJ1-2, with a possible D match to TRBD1 (6 bases). Germline V lookup: CDR1 KGHDR, CDR2 SFDVKD. Between the trimmed V and J ends, which lost 5 bases and 8 bases, there was a span of 20 bases. The CDR3 sequence is 15 residues long. CDR3 DNA: TGTGCCACCAGTGGGGAGGGGGACACGGGATACGGCTACACCTTC. The encoded protein is CATSGEGDTGYGYTF.

The chain joins TRBV5-6 to TRBJ1-3; 7 nucleotides match TRBD1. This CDR3 spans 19 amino acids. Germline CDR1 and CDR2: SGHDT and YYEEEE. The ends lost 1 base at V and 0 bases at J; junction bases unmatched: 13. The CDR3 is CASSLWTTGFQASGNTIYF. The CDR3, as DNA: TGTGCCAGCAGCTTGTGGACGACAGGGTTCCAGGCCTCTGGAAACACCATATATTTT.

The V and J genes are TRBV6-5 and TRBJ1-1; D possibly corresponds to TRBD1 (5 bases). The V gene lost 7 bases and the J gene lost 1 base, with 13 bases spanning the gap. In germline, CDR1 is MNHEY, CDR2 SVGAGI. The CDR3 sequence is 14 residues long. The CDR3 is CASTLYGANTEAFF. CDR3 DNA: TGTGCCAGCACCCTATATGGGGCGAACACTGAAGCTTTCTTT.

V usage is TRBV5-4 and J usage is TRBJ1-1; no firm D call. The CDR3 sequence is 14 residues long. V gave up 4 bases and J gave up 5 bases, with 15 bases separating them. The germline gives CDR1 SGHNT, CDR2 YYREEE (reference sequence). The CDR3 loop reads CASSPLAGTTEAFF. The DNA for the CDR3 is TGTGCCAGCAGCCCCCTGGCGGGTACAACTGAAGCTTTCTTT.

This clone has a single count. The chain links TRBV16 to TRBJ2-7, with D possibly TRBD2 on 5 matching bases. The ends were cut back, 4 bases at V and 5 bases at J, with 15 bases in the middle. CDR1 is KGHSY, CDR2 FQNENV, per germline. There are 14 residues in the CDR3. The CDR3 DNA reads TGTGCCAGCAGCCTAACTAGTACATTCCACGAGCAGTACTTC. Its translation is CASSLTSTFHEQYF.

This rearrangement joins TRBV7-9 to TRBJ1-6; D ambiguous. V was trimmed by 5 bases and J by 5 bases, leaving 13 bases between them. This CDR3 comprises 15 residues. Germline-derived CDR1 and CDR2 are SEHNR and FQNEAQ (reference sequence). This chain's CDR3 is CASSPRTVDNSPLHF. Written as DNA, the CDR3 is TGTGCCAGCAGCCCGCGAACAGTTGATAATTCACCCCTCCACTTT.

A few counts support this clone. The chain uses TRBV7-2 and TRBJ2-7; TRBD1 might be the D (7 bases). The germline V gene has CDR1 SGHTA and CDR2 FQGNSA. V was shortened by 5 bases and J by 0 bases, with 14 bases between the two germline ends. CDR3 length: 15 residues. The CDR3 region is CASSPQGGASYEQYF. DNA of the CDR3: TGTGCCAGCAGCCCCCAGGGGGGAGCCTCCTACGAGCAGTACTTC.

The genes are TRBV11-3 and TRBJ1-1, with 10 bases aligning to TRBD1. The CDR3 runs 16 residues. V lost 3 bases to trimming and J lost 5 bases; unmatched junction nucleotides: 9. Per germline, CDR1 SGHNT and CDR2 YENEEA. The CDR3 is CASSFWDRGEGTEAFF. In nucleotides, the CDR3 is TGTGCCAGCAGCTTTTGGGACAGGGGAGAAGGTACTGAAGCTTTCTTT.

The V gene is TRBV2, the J gene TRBJ2-5; 9 nucleotides align to TRBD1. Trimming at V came to 8 bases and at J to 3 bases, leaving 10 bases not matched to a gene. The CDR3 has 15 amino acids. The germline V gene has CDR1 SNHLY and CDR2 FYNNEI. The chain's CDR3 is CASGEQGAREETQYF. CDR3 coding DNA: TGTGCCAGCGGGGAACAGGGGGCCAGGGAAGAGACCCAGTACTTC.

The J gene is TRBJ1-2, the V gene TRBV10-3; a weak D match, TRBD1 (5 bases). CDR3 size: 11 residues. Germline loops: CDR1 ENHRY, CDR2 SYGVKD. CDR3 nucleotide sequence: TGTCAAGGGGCGGCTAACTATGGCTACACCTTC. Protein: CQGAANYGYTF.

The V and J genes are TRBV7-9 and TRBJ2-1; tentative D call: TRBD1 (5 bases). The CDR3 has 14 residues. The germline V gene has CDR1 SEHNR and CDR2 FQNEAQ (reference sequence). V was clipped by 9 bases and J by 5 bases, with 17 bases between them. CDR3 protein: CASRSGLVNNEQFF. CDR3 sequence (DNA): TGTGCCAGTAGATCAGGGTTGGTAAACAATGAGCAGTTCTTC.

V and J are TRBV7-2 and TRBJ2-7; D gene unclear. V lost 6 bases to trimming and J lost 4 bases, with 10 bases between them. Per the germline V gene, CDR1 is SGHTA and CDR2 is FQGNSA. The CDR3 consists of 12 residues. CDR3: CASSESRYEQYF. The DNA of the CDR3 is TGTGCCAGCAGTGAGAGCAGGTACGAGCAGTACTTC.

The J gene is TRBJ2-7, the V gene TRBV2; the match to TRBD2 covers 13 bases. The germline CDR1 and CDR2 sequences are SNHLY and FYNNEI. J lost 3 bases, V lost 4 bases, and 6 bases had no gene match. The CDR3 totals 16 residues. CDR3 sequence (DNA): TGTGCCAGCAGTGTTGGACTAGCGGGAGTTTTCTACGAGCAGTACTTC. The encoded protein is CASSVGLAGVFYEQYF.

The chain uses TRBV28 and TRBJ2-7; TRBD1 aligns across 7 bases. V lost 7 bases to trimming and J lost 3 bases; unmatched junction nucleotides: 0. The CDR3 has 11 amino acids. From germline, CDR1 is MDHEN and CDR2 SYDVKM. The CDR3 spells CASTGGYEQYF. The DNA of the CDR3 is TGTGCCAGCACAGGGGGCTACGAGCAGTACTTC.

The rearrangement uses TRBV7-9 and TRBJ2-7; D gene ambiguous. Germline V gene data show CDR1 as SEHNR and CDR2 as FQNEAQ (reference sequence). CDR3 size: 14 residues. The V end was cut by 3 bases, the J end by 1 base, with 10 bases between. This CDR3 reads CASSFAMSSYEQYF. Written as DNA, the CDR3 is TGTGCCAGCAGCTTTGCCATGAGTTCCTACGAGCAGTACTTC.

The J gene is TRBJ1-2, the V gene TRBV2; no firm D call. The CDR3 length is 13 residues. Germline V CDR1 and CDR2: SNHLY, FYNNEI. Deletions cut 7 bases from V and 3 bases from J, with 12 bases between. CDR3 amino acids: CASISEEYYGYTF. Written as DNA, the CDR3 is TGTGCCAGCATCAGTGAGGAATACTATGGCTACACCTTC.

The rearrangement uses TRBV18 and TRBJ1-5; a weak D match, TRBD1 (5 bases). Deletions cut 4 bases from V and 2 bases from J, with 9 bases between. The CDR3 covers 14 residues. CDR1 is KGHSH, CDR2 LQKENI, per germline. This chain's CDR3 is CASSLDRRNQPQHF. CDR3 coding DNA: TGTGCCAGCTCACTAGACAGACGCAATCAGCCCCAGCATTTT.

The gene calls are TRBV4-1 and TRBJ1-5; D uncertain. The CDR3 covers 17 residues. V shed 0 bases and J shed 1 base, with 13 bases lying between them. Per germline, CDR1 MGHRA and CDR2 YSYEKL. This chain's CDR3 is CASSQESAAWSNQPQHF. The CDR3 bases are TGCGCCAGCAGCCAAGAATCGGCAGCGTGGAGCAATCAGCCCCAGCATTTT.

The V gene is TRBV10-3, the J gene TRBJ2-7, with D possibly being TRBD1 (5 bases). The V end lost 9 bases, the J end lost 0 bases, and 9 bases lay between the germline ends. Per germline, CDR1 ENHRY and CDR2 SYGVKD. This CDR3 comprises 12 residues. The CDR3 nucleotides read TGTGCCATTGGCCAGGGCTCCTACGAGCAGTACTTC. Translation gives CAIGQGSYEQYF.

This chain links TRBV5-4 with TRBJ2-1; 10 bases are a match to TRBD2. CDR1 and CDR2 from the germline V gene are SGHNT and YYREEE (reference sequence). With 6 bases clipped from V and 7 bases from J, the junction kept 7 bases outside the gene matches. This CDR3 is 14 amino acids long. CDR3 nucleotide sequence: TGTGCCAGCACCCAGAAGCGGGGGGGAAATGAGCAGTTCTTC. This gives the protein CASTQKRGGNEQFF.

By its share, this clone is medium-sized (0.01 to 0.1%). V gene TRBV9 combines with J gene TRBJ1-4; D may be TRBD1 (5 bases). Germline values: CDR1 SGDLS, CDR2 YYNGEE. Between the trimmed V and J ends, which lost 2 bases and 4 bases, there was a span of 9 bases. This CDR3 is built from 14 residues. The CDR3 nucleotides are TGTGCCAGCAGCGTGGGGCTTCATAATGAAAAACTGTTTTTT. The encoded protein is CASSVGLHNEKLFF.

The V gene is TRBV6-6, the J gene TRBJ1-2; 9 nucleotides match TRBD1. The CDR3 has 14 residues. With V trimmed by 5 bases and J by 5 bases, 6 bases remained unmatched. Per the germline V gene, CDR1 is MNHNY and CDR2 is SVGAGI (reference sequence). The CDR3 spells CASSHRTGDYGYTF. The CDR3 nucleotides read TGTGCCAGCAGTCACCGGACAGGGGATTATGGCTACACCTTC.